One sample yielded the 18 T cell receptor beta chains listed below, sequenced in a study of regulatory T cells in long-lasting Graves disease. For TCR beta, libraries came from iRepertoire HTBI primers and Arm-PCR of CDR3 regions. TCRdb redid the calling of the multiplex PCR reads with MiXCR, one entry per CDR3 protein. The sample has 300,000 to 400,000 distinct CDR3 sequences; about 19% are singletons. The time point is: persistent/refractory GD, antithyroid drugs over 5 years with positive TRAb. TCR sequences were obtained from RNA taken from PBMCs. The sample here was peripheral blood mononuclear cells (PBMCs), taken when the disease was refractory, from a patient treated with antithyroid drugs. The receptors were sampled from a female donor with Graves disease.

This clonotype showed up just a few times. The chain joins TRBV10-3 to TRBJ1-4; no reliable D call. The length of the CDR3 is 14 residues. The germline V gene encodes CDR1 ENHRY and CDR2 SYGVKD. The V end lost 10 bases, the J end lost 5 bases, and 17 bases lay between the germline ends. The CDR3: CATSPASPNEKLFF. The CDR3 DNA follows: TGTGCCACTTCCCCGGCATCTCCAAATGAAAAACTGTTTTTT.

This clonotype has a count of ten or more. The gene calls are TRBV2 and TRBJ1-6; a possible D gene is TRBD1 (5 bases). V was pared by 2 bases and J by 5 bases, with 13 bases between. From germline, CDR1 is SNHLY and CDR2 FYNNEI. This CDR3 is 16 amino acids long. The CDR3 region has the DNA TGTGCCAGCAGTGAATGGGGGGGGGAAAATAATTCACCCCTCCACTTT. Residues: CASSEWGGENNSPLHF. Combining the CDR3 with reference TRBV2 and TRBJ1-6 gives the whole variable domain EPEVTQTPSHQVTQMGQEVILRCVPISNHLYFYWYRQILGQKVEFLVSFYNNEISEKSEIFDDQFSVERPDGSNFTLKIRSTKLEDSAMYFCASSEWGGENNSPLHFGNGTRLTVT.

This clonotype was recorded once. The chain is built from TRBV7-2 and TRBJ1-5, with a weak D call TRBD1 (5 bases). Germline V CDR1 and CDR2: SGHTA, FQGNSA. This CDR3 region has 13 residues. Trimming took off 5 bases at V and 7 bases at J, with 12 bases between the two ends. CDR3 in DNA: TGTGCCAGCAGCCCAGAGAGGGGCCAGCCCCAGCATTTT. It codes for CASSPERGQPQHF.

This clonotype was observed at least ten times. The chain is built from TRBV15 and TRBJ2-5, with 11 bases that match TRBD2. V lost 0 bases, J lost 1 base, and 7 bases stayed unmatched. The CDR3 spans 18 residues. From germline, CDR1 is LNHNV and CDR2 YYDKDF (reference sequence). This CDR3 is CATSRERRLAGPQETQYF. CDR3 sequence (DNA): TGTGCCACCAGCAGAGAGCGTAGACTAGCGGGACCCCAAGAGACCCAGTACTTC.

V is TRBV15 and J is TRBJ1-1, with a weak D call TRBD1 (5 bases). Trimming removed 3 bases at V and 1 base at J, with 18 bases between. The V gene's germline CDR1 is LNHNV and CDR2 YYDKDF (reference sequence). This CDR3 spans 17 amino acids. The CDR3 DNA is TGTGCCACCAGCAGTCCCCTGGGGGTCAAGGGGAACACTGAAGCTTTCTTT. Amino acid sequence: CATSSPLGVKGNTEAFF.

The chain joins TRBV5-1 to TRBJ2-7; maybe TRBD1 (6 bases). CDR1 and CDR2 from the germline V gene are SGHRS and YFSETQ. V lost 5 bases and J 2 bases, leaving 17 bases between the germline ends. This CDR3 has 15 amino acids. CDR3 sequence (DNA): TGCGCCAGCAGATCCACCGGGACACTCGCCTACGAGCAGTACTTC. Translating gives CASRSTGTLAYEQYF.

This clonotype was seen many times. V is TRBV6-1 and J is TRBJ2-7; 7 bases agree with TRBD1. The length of the CDR3 is 14 residues. Germline V gives CDR1 MNHNS, CDR2 SASEGT. With 4 bases clipped from V and 3 bases from J, the junction kept 6 bases outside the gene matches. This CDR3 is CASSVTGRGYEQYF. CDR3 in DNA: TGTGCCAGCAGTGTGACAGGGCGAGGCTACGAGCAGTACTTC.

In this sample, this clonotype turned up many times. J is TRBJ2-5 and V is TRBV7-2; D is ambiguous. Germline CDR1 reads SGHTA; CDR2 reads FQGNSA. CDR3 length: 15 residues. Trimming left V 6 bases short and J 5 bases short, with 19 bases between. The CDR3 sequence is CASRRTDVPWETQYF. In nucleotides, the CDR3 is TGTGCCAGCAGGCGGACGGACGTACCATGGGAGACCCAGTACTTC.

V is TRBV30 and J is TRBJ1-1; D uncertain. CDR1 is GTSNPN, CDR2 SVGIG, per germline (reference sequence). The CDR3 loop spans 11 amino acids. V was shortened by 1 base and J by 10 bases, with 10 bases between the two germline ends. CDR3 nucleotide sequence: TGTGCCTGGAGTGAACTGGCGAGAGCTTTCTTT. It is translated as CAWSELARAFF.

The rearrangement links TRBV19 to TRBJ1-2, with TRBD1 matching over 8 bases. Unmatched junction bases numbered 3, after V lost 6 bases and J lost 3 bases. The CDR3 totals 13 residues. The V gene's germline CDR1 is LNHDA and CDR2 SQIVND (reference sequence). CDR3 in amino acids: CASRAGGDYGYTF. Written as DNA, the CDR3 is TGTGCCAGTAGAGCAGGGGGCGACTATGGCTACACCTTC.

Details on this clonotype: A far larger clone is a single base away, which makes a read error likely. V and J are TRBV11-3 and TRBJ2-7; TRBD2 matches at 7 bases. The CDR3 spans 15 residues. V dropped 6 bases and J dropped 5; count of bases not matched to a gene: 13. Germline V gene data show CDR1 as SGHNT and CDR2 as YENEEA. This CDR3 is CASSLTGGAVNEQYF. The CDR3 nucleotides are TGTGCCAGCAGTTTAACGGGGGGAGCAGTAAACGAGCAGTACTTC. Combining the CDR3 with reference TRBV11-3 and TRBJ2-7 gives the whole variable domain EAGVVQSPRYKIIEKKQPVAFWCNPISGHNTLYWYLQNLGQGPELLIRYENEEAVDDSQLPKDRFSAERLKGVDSTLKIQPAELGDSAVYLCASSLTGGAVNEQYFGPGTRLTVT.

V usage is TRBV11-1 and J usage is TRBJ2-5, with a tentative D call TRBD1 (6 bases). The V gene lost 5 bases and the J gene lost 2 bases, with 18 bases spanning the gap. Germline CDR1 reads SGHAT; CDR2 reads FQDESV (reference sequence). The CDR3 is 16 residues long. The CDR3 nucleotides are TGTGCCAGCAGCCCAGGGACAACTATGGGGCAAGAGACCCAGTACTTC. Translating it yields CASSPGTTMGQETQYF.

The chain is built from TRBV24-1 and TRBJ2-2, with D maybe TRBD2 (5 bases). Trimming removed 11 bases at V and 6 bases at J, with 12 bases between. The germline V gene has CDR1 KGHDR and CDR2 SFDVKD. The CDR3 consists of 12 residues. The CDR3 region has the DNA TGTGCCATAGAGGACTGGTCCGGGGAGCTGTTTTTT. Its protein product is CAIEDWSGELFF.

This clonotype was counted ten times or more. The genes are TRBV6-1 and TRBJ1-1; possible D gene TRBD1, 5 bases. The CDR3 spans 12 residues. The germline V and J ends were trimmed by 6 bases and 0 bases, with 5 bases remaining between them. Germline V lookup: CDR1 MNHNS, CDR2 SASEGT. Here the CDR3 reads CASRDMNTEAFF. The CDR3 DNA reads TGTGCCAGCAGGGACATGAACACTGAAGCTTTCTTT.

In this sample, this clonotype turned up many times. This chain links TRBV29-1 with TRBJ2-5, with TRBD2 matching 8 bases. V was clipped by 7 bases and J by 4 bases; unmatched bases: 8. The CDR3 is 13 amino acids. The V gene's germline CDR1 is SQVTM and CDR2 ANQGSEA. This chain's CDR3 is CSADGRVGETQYF. CDR3 nucleotide sequence: TGCAGCGCCGACGGGAGGGTAGGAGAGACCCAGTACTTC.

This clonotype was observed at least ten times. The chain joins TRBV2 to TRBJ2-2; 8 nucleotides match TRBD1. The CDR3 has 14 amino acids. Per the germline V gene, CDR1 is SNHLY and CDR2 is FYNNEI. The junction had 1 base not matched to a gene; V was cut back by 6 bases and J by 1 base. The CDR3 reads CASRGQGNTGELFF. CDR3 DNA sequence: TGTGCCAGCAGAGGACAGGGGAACACCGGGGAGCTGTTTTTT.

The genes are TRBV30 and TRBJ2-4; D possibly corresponds to TRBD2 (6 bases). Trimming took off 0 bases at V and 6 bases at J, with 9 bases between the two ends. This CDR3 is 13 amino acids long. Germline CDR1 is GTSNPN and CDR2 is SVGIG (reference sequence). The CDR3 reads CAWSVTSTNIQYF. DNA of the CDR3: TGTGCCTGGAGTGTGACTAGTACAAACATTCAGTACTTC.

CDR3 sequence: CASSVGGQLNTEAFF. CDR3 nucleotide sequence: TGTGCCAGCAGCGTAGGGGGGCAACTGAACACTGAAGCTTTCTTT. The rearrangement uses TRBV9 and TRBJ1-1, with D possibly matching TRBD1 (6 bases). The V and J ends lost 0 bases and 0 bases respectively, with 9 bases between them. The CDR3 extends over 15 amino acids. Germline V gene sequence: CDR1 SGDLS, CDR2 YYNGEE.